The 19 T cell receptor beta chains in this list originate from one sample, sequenced in a study of T cell repertoires in aging, cancer and after chemotherapy (dated by TCRdb to about 2019). Genomic DNA extracted from peripheral blood, rather than sorted cells or RNA, was used as the source for amplification of TCR beta rearrangements. Sequencing was performed on an Illumina MiSeq. Multiplex touch-down PCR with a mixed TRB-A/B primer pool was used to amplify rearranged TRB sequences covering the V, D and J segments. TCRdb reworked the public reads: Q25 trimming with fastp, MiXCR clone assembly, productive beta chains retained. Each CDR3 protein gets just one entry, which takes the most common genes and DNA from the rows behind it. In all, the sample holds around 2,000 distinct CDR3 sequences, and roughly 70% of those were seen once. The ten largest account for around 60% of the sample. Sequencing used blood. The receptors stem from a human donor with a solid tumor.

V is TRBV7-6 and J is TRBJ2-7; 9 nucleotides align to TRBD1. Germline V gene lookup returns CDR1 SGHVS and CDR2 FNYEAQ. V trimming: 4 bases; J trimming: 3 bases; junction bases outside the gene matches: 4. The CDR3 sequence is 14 residues long. The CDR3 sequence is CASSSTGGFYEQYF. Here the CDR3 DNA reads TGTGCCAGCAGCTCGACAGGGGGTTTCTACGAGCAGTACTTC.

Here the CDR3 reads CASSYYGQGVTPLHF. CDR3 coding DNA: TGTGCCAGCAGTTATTATGGACAGGGCGTAACACCCCTCCACTTT. J is TRBJ1-6 and V is TRBV6-5, with 8 bases that match TRBD1. The germline CDR1 and CDR2 sequences are MNHEY and SVGAGI. The CDR3 totals 15 residues. Unmatched junction bases numbered 9, after V lost 3 bases and J lost 11 bases.

The gene calls are TRBV6-5 and TRBJ2-4; 9 bases match TRBD1. Germline loops: CDR1 MNHEY, CDR2 SVGAGI. This CDR3 is 15 amino acids long. The trim removed 7 bases at V and 4 bases at J, leaving 8 bases unmatched. This CDR3 is CASNQGTGIKNIQYF. CDR3 DNA: TGTGCCAGCAACCAGGGGACAGGGATTAAAAACATTCAGTACTTC.

The rearrangement links TRBV6-5 to TRBJ2-1; D remains ambiguous. CDR3 size: 12 residues. Per germline, CDR1 MNHEY and CDR2 SVGAGI. The V end was cut by 6 bases, the J end by 7 bases, with 10 bases between. CDR3 sequence reads: CASSPTPNEQFF. CDR3 in DNA: TGTGCCAGCAGCCCGACCCCAAATGAGCAGTTCTTC.

On this clonotype itself: No conserved phenylalanine or tryptophan ends this CDR3, so it is likely a read error. The DNA is left out, because the CDR3 cannot be placed on it with certainty; the CDR3 is given as TCRdb lists it. V gene TRBV6-5 combines with J gene TRBJ1-3; the table names TRBD1, a call not compared with the DNA. With termini counted, the CDR3 has 10 amino acids. Germline lookup yields CDR1 MNHEY and CDR2 SVGAGI. The CDR3 region is CASSYAAGCV.

The chain uses TRBV20-1 and TRBJ2-2; D is undetermined. CDR1 is DFQATT and CDR2 is SNEGSKA in the germline V gene (reference sequence). This CDR3 contains 13 residues. With 6 bases removed from V and 0 bases from J, the gap between germline ends came to 8 bases. The CDR3 region has the DNA TGCAGTGCCACGCACCCGAACACCGGGGAGCTGTTTTTT. It encodes CSATHPNTGELFF.

The chain uses TRBV7-6 and TRBJ1-1; D ambiguous. Germline V lookup: CDR1 SGHVS, CDR2 FNYEAQ. This CDR3 spans 13 amino acids. Trimming removed 5 bases from V and 5 bases from J, with 12 bases in between. The CDR3 sequence is CASSLGLGTEAFF. The CDR3 region has the DNA TGTGCCAGCAGCCTCGGGTTAGGAACTGAAGCTTTCTTT.

V gene TRBV20-1 combines with J gene TRBJ2-7, with 7 bases that match TRBD1. Unmatched junction bases numbered 11, after V lost 6 bases and J lost 0 bases. Germline V gene sequence: CDR1 DFQATT, CDR2 SNEGSKA (reference sequence). This CDR3 has 15 amino acids. The CDR3 bases are TGCAGTGCCGTGTGGGGACAGTACGCCTCCTACGAGCAGTACTTC. It encodes CSAVWGQYASYEQYF.

The V gene is TRBV29-1, the J gene TRBJ2-3; possible D gene TRBD2, 5 bases. Germline V gene sequence: CDR1 SQVTM, CDR2 ANQGSEA. Trimming pared 3 bases from V and 4 bases from J, leaving 20 bases between. The CDR3 spans 16 residues. CDR3 bases: TGCAGCGTTGAGGGCGGGCCTCGACTTGTCGCAGATACGCAGTATTTT. This gives the protein CSVEGGPRLVADTQYF.

The chain couples TRBV27 to TRBJ1-2; D uncertain. This CDR3 comprises 15 residues. V was shortened by 5 bases and J by 6 bases, with 19 bases between the two germline ends. The V gene's germline CDR1 is MNHEY and CDR2 SMNVEV (reference sequence). CDR3 DNA sequence: TGTGCCAGCAGTACACTGGCCCCGCGACGAGATGGCTACACCTTC. Its protein is CASSTLAPRRDGYTF.

This clonotype occurred a few times. The gene calls are TRBV7-2 and TRBJ2-7; TRBD2 matches 7 bases. The CDR3 totals 13 residues. V lost 6 bases, J lost 9 bases, and 11 bases stayed unmatched. The germline CDR1 and CDR2 sequences are SGHTA and FQGNSA. The CDR3 DNA follows: TGTGCCAGCAGTTTCTCTAGCGGTAGGGGGCAGTACTTC. Encoded protein: CASSFSSGRGQYF.

The chain employs TRBV11-2 and TRBJ1-3; D not certain. Per germline, CDR1 SGHAT and CDR2 FQNNGV. There are 17 residues in the CDR3. V lost 4 bases to trimming and J lost 4 bases, with 20 bases between them. CDR3: CASSSHGYPVGGNTIYF. CDR3 DNA: TGTGCCAGCAGCTCCCATGGGTATCCCGTTGGAGGAAACACCATATATTTT.

The rearrangement uses TRBV12-3 or TRBV12-4 and TRBJ2-7; TRBD2 agrees at 9 bases. This CDR3 is built from 14 residues. V shed 5 bases, J shed 3 bases, and the junction held 5 bases outside the gene matches. The CDR3: CASSRGGDLYEQYF. CDR3 DNA sequence: TGTGCCAGCAGTCGCGGGGGGGACCTCTACGAGCAGTACTTC.

This clonotype was found a few times. The V call is TRBV6-5, the J call TRBJ2-3; 8 nucleotides agree with TRBD2. The CDR3 is made up of 15 amino acids. V lost 2 bases to trimming and J lost 6 bases; unmatched junction nucleotides: 7. Germline V gene sequence: CDR1 MNHEY, CDR2 SVGAGI. The CDR3 is CASSYGGLGGDTQYF. CDR3 coding DNA: TGTGCCAGCAGTTACGGGGGACTAGGAGGTGATACGCAGTATTTT.

This chain uses TRBV6-5 with TRBJ1-2; possible D gene TRBD1, 6 bases. This CDR3 is built from 14 residues. From germline, CDR1 is MNHEY and CDR2 SVGAGI. Deletions cut 6 bases from V and 4 bases from J, with 15 bases between. CDR3 protein: CASSLADRPYGYTF. The CDR3 bases are TGTGCCAGCAGCTTAGCGGACAGACCCTATGGCTACACCTTC.

There are a few counts of this clonotype. The chain links TRBV13 to TRBJ2-7, with 10 bases lining up with TRBD1. The V gene's germline CDR1 is PRHDT and CDR2 FYEKMQ (reference sequence). After removal of 3 bases from V and 4 bases from J, the junction contained 3 bases not matched to a gene. The CDR3 runs 14 residues. The CDR3 DNA follows: TGTGCCAGCAGCTTCGGGACAGGGGATTACGAGCAGTACTTC. Residues: CASSFGTGDYEQYF.

The table lists this clonotype with a few counts. This rearrangement joins TRBV6-5 to TRBJ2-7; D possibly corresponds to TRBD1 (5 bases). The CDR3 sequence is 11 residues long. Looked up from germline, CDR1 is MNHEY and CDR2 is SVGAGI. The V and J ends lost 8 bases and 7 bases respectively, with 12 bases between them. CDR3 sequence: CASRARTEQYF. CDR3 nucleotides: TGTGCCAGCCGAGCCCGGACAGAGCAGTACTTC.

This chain links TRBV7-2 with TRBJ2-5; TRBD1 agrees at 9 bases. Germline V gene sequence: CDR1 SGHTA, CDR2 FQGNSA. The CDR3 length is 17 residues. V gave up 1 base and J gave up 0 bases; unmatched junction bases: 6. CDR3 in DNA: TGTGCCAGCAGCTTAGGGACAGGGGCTCTGTACCAAGAGACCCAGTACTTC. Amino acids: CASSLGTGALYQETQYF.

The V and J genes are TRBV29-1 and TRBJ2-1; TRBD2 matches at 10 bases. Germline V gives CDR1 SQVTM, CDR2 ANQGSEA. The CDR3 has 14 residues. With 7 bases clipped from V and 2 bases from J, the junction kept 5 bases outside the gene matches. The CDR3 DNA is TGCAGCGCCCGAGCGGGAGGGCCCTACAATGAGCAGTTCTTC. It codes for CSARAGGPYNEQFF.